The clone carrying this T cell receptor beta chain appeared a few times. Its specificity is not known. These data belong to a study of response to subunit inactivated influenza vaccine. General study points: It was suggested by the authors that few new T cells are recruited by each seasonal influenza vaccination.

V was cut by 6 bases and J by 5 bases, with 19 bases left in between. CDR3 size: 14 residues. CDR1 and CDR2 from the germline V gene are DFQATT and SNEGSKA (reference sequence). TCRdb re-called the RT-PCR reads through MiXCR, storing one row per CDR3 protein. The sample yields some 300,000 distinct CDR3 sequences, around 20% seen once. This receptor was obtained from a man aged 45 to 70 who received an inactivated influenza vaccine. The material was PBMCs from blood, obtained about 20 months after vaccination. The rearrangement uses TRBV20-1 and TRBJ1-1; D is unclear. The CDR3 region is CSARSRVVATEAFF. CDR3 sequence (DNA): TGCAGTGCACGAAGTAGGGTGGTGGCAACTGAAGCTTTCTTT.